These T cell receptor beta chains were read from a single sample in a study of a mutant IDH1 vaccine in newly diagnosed glioma. Their cognate antigens are unknown. Some clones are missing from TCRdb's copy, which holds only in-frame ones; the method was immunoSEQ multiplex PCR. Here the sample spans 69,000 or so clones, around nine tenths being singletons. The sequencing used PBMCs, collected from a glioma patient whose treatment included an IDH1 peptide vaccine. The receptors were gathered from a man aged 25 to 40 with glioma. Each CDR3 is given with its conserved first and last residue. The D gene is left open where the match is weak. Size values are once, few and many counts, or a class for expanded clones, and some rows have none.

clone size,J gene,V gene,D gene,CDR3 protein,CDR3 DNA
few,TRBJ1-1,TRBV21-1,-,CASSKEGGDTEAFF,TGTGCCAGCAGCAAAGAAGGGGGTGACACTGAAGCTTTCTTT
-,TRBJ1-1,TRBV5-1,-,CASSPSGGMNTEAFF,TGCGCCAGCAGCCCCTCGGGGGGGATGAACACTGAAGCTTTCTTT
-,TRBJ1-2,TRBV4-3,-,CASSQDTVNYGYTF,TGCGCCAGCAGCCAAGATACGGTGAACTATGGCTACACCTTC
few,TRBJ1-2,TRBV14,-,CASSPDTRGYYGYTF,TGTGCCAGCAGCCCAGACACGAGGGGCTACTATGGCTACACCTTC
-,TRBJ2-3,TRBV30,-,CAWSTVSTDTQYF,TGTGCCTGGAGTACCGTGAGCACAGATACGCAGTATTTT
-,TRBJ1-1,TRBV2,-,CASSARLSTEAFF,TGTGCCAGCAGTGCCCGCCTGAGCACTGAAGCTTTCTTT
-,TRBJ2-4,TRBV19,-,CASSEEGGNIQYF,TGTGCCAGCTCCGAAGAGGGTGGTAACATTCAGTACTTC
-,TRBJ2-1,TRBV9,-,CASSPTIHEQFF,TGTGCCAGCAGCCCGACCATCCATGAGCAGTTCTTC
-,TRBJ2-1,TRBV11-1,-,CASSAASSYNEQFF,TGTGCCAGCAGCGCAGCAAGCTCCTACAATGAGCAGTTCTTC
-,TRBJ2-1,TRBV10-3,-,CATIFSVAYNEQFF,TGTGCCACTATTTTTTCAGTGGCATACAATGAGCAGTTCTTC
-,TRBJ2-5,TRBV2,TRBD1,CASEGAVRETQYF,TGTGCCAGCGAGGGGGCCGTCCGGGAGACCCAGTACTTC
-,TRBJ2-3,TRBV11-3,-,CASSLTTNTDTQYF,TGTGCCAGCAGCCTAACCACAAACACAGATACGCAGTATTTT
-,TRBJ2-6,TRBV28,-,CASSFKVWARRRGANVLTF,TGTGCCAGCAGTTTTAAGGTTTGGGCCAGACGCAGGGGGGCCAACGTCCTGACTTTC
-,TRBJ2-7,TRBV2,TRBD2,CASSRTSVDSGHEQYF,TGTGCCAGCAGTCGGACTAGCGTAGATTCCGGCCACGAGCAGTACTTC
-,TRBJ2-7,TRBV4-2,-,CASSQAFARDYEQYF,TGTGCCAGCAGCCAAGCCTTTGCCCGGGACTACGAGCAGTACTTC
-,TRBJ1-1,TRBV29-1,-,CSVKPQGMETEAFF,TGCAGCGTCAAACCCCAGGGTATGGAGACTGAAGCTTTCTTT
once,TRBJ1-1,TRBV20-1,TRBD1,CSATNRGKTFF,TGCAGTGCTACTAACAGGGGGAAAACTTTCTTT
-,TRBJ1-1,TRBV7-3,-,CASGVGGHTEAFF,TGTGCCAGCGGCGTTGGTGGCCACACTGAAGCTTTCTTT
-,TRBJ1-6,TRBV5-6,TRBD1,CASSSTGGYNSPLHF,TGTGCCAGCAGCTCCACAGGGGGCTATAATTCACCCCTCCACTTT
-,TRBJ1-4,TRBV5-1,TRBD1,CASSSGQKSATNEKLFF,TGCGCCAGCAGCTCGGGACAGAAATCTGCAACTAATGAAAAACTGTTTTTT
-,TRBJ1-3,TRBV5-5,-,CASSEPGQPGNTIYF,TGTGCCAGTAGCGAACCTGGACAGCCTGGAAACACCATATATTTT
-,TRBJ1-1,TRBV7-6,-,CASSLARGRLTEAFF,TGTGCCAGCAGCTTAGCTCGTGGGAGATTGACTGAAGCTTTCTTT
once,TRBJ1-2,TRBV5-1,TRBD1,CASSSGTGGFYNYGYTF,TGCGCCAGCAGCTCCGGGACAGGCGGATTTTACAACTATGGCTACACCTTC
-,TRBJ1-2,TRBV28,-,CASTLIATGLWGYTF,TGTGCCAGCACCCTTATAGCGACAGGTCTTTGGGGCTACACCTTC
-,TRBJ2-3,TRBV6-1,-,CASSEATIRYF,TGTGCCAGCAGTGAGGCGACTATTCGGTATTTT
-,TRBJ2-3,TRBV25-1,TRBD2,CASSEGTSGETDTQYF,TGTGCCAGCAGTGAAGGGACTAGCGGGGAGACAGATACGCAGTATTTT
-,TRBJ1-1,TRBV11-2,TRBD1,CASQGGRFGERFDTEAFF,TGTGCCAGCCAGGGGGGGAGGTTTGGGGAGCGGTTTGACACTGAAGCTTTCTTT
-,TRBJ2-1,TRBV7-9,-,CASTSTIRAGDNEQFF,TGTGCCAGCACCTCCACGATAAGGGCAGGGGACAATGAGCAGTTCTTC
-,TRBJ1-3,TRBV2,TRBD1,CASSDRGFRNTIYF,TGTGCCAGCAGCGACAGGGGCTTTAGAAACACCATATATTTT
-,TRBJ2-5,TRBV12-5,TRBD1,CASGNWTGQRRETQYF,TGTGCTAGTGGTAACTGGACAGGCCAAAGAAGAGAGACCCAGTACTTC
-,TRBJ1-1,TRBV28,-,CASSFPGQVNTEAFF,TGTGCCAGCAGTTTCCCGGGACAAGTGAACACTGAAGCTTTCTTT
-,TRBJ2-4,TRBV27,TRBD1,CASSSGTGGGNIQYF,TGTGCCAGCAGTTCCGGGACAGGGGGGGGAAACATTCAGTACTTC
-,TRBJ2-7,TRBV27,-,CASRPRMGTESGEQYF,TGTGCCAGCAGACCCCGGATGGGGACGGAGTCCGGCGAGCAGTACTTC
-,TRBJ2-4,TRBV28,TRBD1,CANITTDRGSSDAKNIQYF,TGTGCCAACATCACTACCGACAGGGGGTCATCCGACGCCAAAAACATTCAGTACTTC
once,TRBJ1-2,TRBV6-1,TRBD1,CASSSPTGSFGYTF,TGTGCCAGCAGTTCCCCGACAGGGAGCTTTGGCTACACCTTC
once,TRBJ2-1,TRBV6-5,-,CARPGNSSYNEQFF,TGTGCCAGACCGGGGAATAGCTCCTACAATGAGCAGTTCTTC
-,TRBJ1-1,TRBV6-5,TRBD1,CASSSLGTGGTEAFF,TGTGCCAGCAGTTCTTTGGGGACAGGGGGCACTGAAGCTTTCTTT
-,TRBJ1-4,TRBV7-9,-,CASSLGTRPNEKLFF,TGTGCCAGCAGCTTGGGGACTAGGCCAAATGAAAAACTGTTTTTT
-,TRBJ2-1,TRBV5-4,TRBD2,CASSLPGTSNENEQFF,TGTGCCAGCAGCCTCCCCGGGACTAGTAACGAAAATGAGCAGTTCTTC
-,TRBJ2-7,TRBV2,-,CASSSLTGRDEQYF,TGTGCCAGCAGCAGCCTGACAGGACGTGACGAGCAGTACTTC
-,TRBJ1-5,TRBV5-1,-,CASSLDPAEQPQHF,TGCGCCAGCAGCTTAGACCCGGCCGAACAGCCCCAGCATTTT